This paragraph covers one TCR beta chain sequence. The assay was immunoSEQ multiplex PCR, and TCRdb's table has in-frame clones only and misses some. In the table there are roughly 66,000 clones, 83% of which are singletons. The data belong to a study of OX40 agonist ivuxolimab in advanced cancers. Study details: Ivuxolimab is a fully human IgG2 antibody that activates OX40 (CD134). Among those enrolled, mean age was about 60 years (range roughly 23 to 85) and about 81% were male. Antecedent anti-PD-1, anti-PD-L1 or anti-CTLA-4 therapy was permissible, with 30% to 50% having received some.

This CDR3 spans 14 amino acids. Trimming took 7 bases from V and 0 from J; bases not matched to a gene: 4. Germline V gives CDR1 ENHRY, CDR2 SYGVKD. The rearrangement joins TRBV10-3 to TRBJ1-1; TRBD1 agrees at 8 bases. The clonotype comes from an adult with an advanced solid tumor such as melanoma, head and neck, liver or kidney cancer. Sequencing was performed on CD4+ or CD8+ T cells sorted from blood, taken in a trial of the OX40 agonist ivuxolimab. The CDR3 DNA is TGTGCCATCAATAAGGGACAGGTGAACACTGAAGCTTTCTTT. Translation: CAINKGQVNTEAFF.